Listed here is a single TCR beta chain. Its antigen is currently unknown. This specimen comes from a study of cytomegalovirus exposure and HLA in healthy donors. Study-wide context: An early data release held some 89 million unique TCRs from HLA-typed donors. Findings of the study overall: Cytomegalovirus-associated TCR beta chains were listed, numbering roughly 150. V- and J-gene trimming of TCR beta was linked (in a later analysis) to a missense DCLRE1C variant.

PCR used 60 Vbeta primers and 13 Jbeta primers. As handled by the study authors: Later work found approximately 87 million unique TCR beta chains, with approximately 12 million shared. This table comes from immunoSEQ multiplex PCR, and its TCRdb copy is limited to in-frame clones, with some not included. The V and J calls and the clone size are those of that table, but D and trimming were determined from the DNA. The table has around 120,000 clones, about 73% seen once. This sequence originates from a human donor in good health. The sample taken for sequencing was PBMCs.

The CDR3 coding sequence is TGTGCCAGCAGCTTGGCCGGGACATCACAAGAGACCCAGTACTTC. Protein sequence: CASSLAGTSQETQYF. This chain joins TRBV5-4 and TRBJ2-5; D is perhaps TRBD1 (6 bases). The germline gives CDR1 SGHNT, CDR2 YYREEE (reference sequence). The length of the CDR3 is 15 residues. Trimming left V 0 bases short and J 2 bases short, with 11 bases between. Using reference TRBV5-4 and TRBJ2-5 for the parts outside the CDR3, the full variable domain is ETGVTQSPTHLIKTRGQQVTLRCSSQSGHNTVSWYQQALGQGPQFIFQYYREEENGRGNFPPRFSGLQFPNYSSELNVNALELDDSALYLCASSLAGTSQETQYFGPGTRLLVL.